The present TCR beta chain was sequenced within a study of Graves' ophthalmopathy and Graves' hyperthyroidism. Across the study: Prior to any treatment, peripheral blood was collected at the time of initial diagnosis.

Hyperthyroidism showing no ophthalmopathy within 18 months of follow-up was stable. Hyperthyroidism in these 18- to 65-year-old patients was newly diagnosed, lasting under 2 months. The TCR beta CDR3 regions underwent amplification from RNA transcripts. HTBI primers served in a first-round RT-PCR, which a second-round multiplex PCR followed. MiXCR, run by TCRdb on the multiplex PCR reads, gives a single entry per CDR3 protein. Among 500,000 to 700,000 distinct CDR3 sequences, 20% to 25% were seen once, and the ten largest hold about 6.6%. This clonotype was observed many times. Its cognate antigen is unknown. The germline V gene has CDR1 MGHDK and CDR2 SYGVNS. The CDR3 consists of 18 residues. V was clipped by 3 bases and J by 0 bases; unmatched bases: 14. Whole-study findings and limits: Thyroid clonotypes that were expanded above 0.001 frequency mostly also appeared in blood.

The sequence derives from a woman younger than 35 with stable Graves' hyperthyroidism. Some clones in this sample may be carry-over from other donors' samples. The chain couples TRBV25-1 to TRBJ2-7; TRBD1 matches at 7 bases. Sequencing input: peripheral blood. CDR3 residues: CASSDGDRIALSSYEQYF. The CDR3 DNA is TGTGCCAGCAGTGACGGGGACAGAATTGCCCTAAGCTCCTACGAGCAGTACTTC.